This T cell receptor (beta chain) originates from a study of blood T cell repertoires in COVID-19. Study overall: From T cells, B-cell-depleted T cells, or PBMCs came the material, which was cDNA or gDNA.

Original data processing: Cell counts per sample came from amplifying reference gene primers. Method: immunoSEQ multiplex PCR; TCRdb's copy keeps in-frame clones and lacks some. V, J and clone size reflect that table, while D and trimming were determined from the DNA. The repertoire includes approximately 170,000 clones, approximately 87% of them detected once, and 3.5% to 4.5% sits in the top ten. Trimming left V 2 bases short and J 9 bases short, with 16 bases between. CDR1 and CDR2 from the germline V gene are PRHDT and FYEKMQ (reference sequence). The CDR3 spans 14 residues. The chain uses TRBV13 and TRBJ2-5, with D possibly TRBD2 on 5 matching bases. Specimen: peripheral blood. The sequence derives from a man younger than 30 with active or convalescent COVID-19. CDR3 bases: TGTGCCAGCAGCTTAACCGGGGTGCAGAGCGCCCAGTACTTC. It is translated as CASSLTGVQSAQYF.